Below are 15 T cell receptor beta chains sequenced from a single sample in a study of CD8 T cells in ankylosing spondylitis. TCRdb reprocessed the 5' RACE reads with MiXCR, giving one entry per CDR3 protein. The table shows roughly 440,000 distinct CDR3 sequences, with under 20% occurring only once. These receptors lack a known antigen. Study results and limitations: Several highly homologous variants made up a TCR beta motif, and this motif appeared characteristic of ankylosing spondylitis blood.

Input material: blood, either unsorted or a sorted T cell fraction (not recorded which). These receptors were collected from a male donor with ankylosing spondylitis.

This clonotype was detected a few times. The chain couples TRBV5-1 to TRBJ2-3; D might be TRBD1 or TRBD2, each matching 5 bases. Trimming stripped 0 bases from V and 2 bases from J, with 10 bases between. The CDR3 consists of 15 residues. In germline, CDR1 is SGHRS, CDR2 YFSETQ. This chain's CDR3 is CASSLGDVHTDTQYF. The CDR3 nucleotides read TGCGCCAGCAGCTTGGGGGACGTCCACACAGATACGCAGTATTTT. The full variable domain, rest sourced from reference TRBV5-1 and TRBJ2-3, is KAGVTQTPRYLIKTRGQQVTLSCSPISGHRSVSWYQQTPGQGLQFLFEYFSETQRNKGNFPGRFSGRQFSNSRSEMNVSTLELGDSALYLCASSLGDVHTDTQYFGPGTRLTVL.

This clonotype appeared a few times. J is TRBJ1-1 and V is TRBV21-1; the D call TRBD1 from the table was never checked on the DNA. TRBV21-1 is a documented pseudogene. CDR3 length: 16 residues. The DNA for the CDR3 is TGTGCCAGCAGCAAAGCGGACAGCTCACTGAACACTGAAGCTTTCTTT. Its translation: CASSKADSSLNTEAFF.

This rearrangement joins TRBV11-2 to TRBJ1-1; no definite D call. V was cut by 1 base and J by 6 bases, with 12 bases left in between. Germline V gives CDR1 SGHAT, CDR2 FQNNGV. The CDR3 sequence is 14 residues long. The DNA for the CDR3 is TGTGCCAGCAGCTTAGTCGGCGGACGGGCTGAAGCTTTCTTT. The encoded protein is CASSLVGGRAEAFF.

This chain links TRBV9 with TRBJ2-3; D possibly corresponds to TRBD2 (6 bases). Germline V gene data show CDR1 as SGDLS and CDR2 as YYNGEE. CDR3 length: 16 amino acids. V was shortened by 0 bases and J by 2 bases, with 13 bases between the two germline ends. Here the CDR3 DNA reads TGTGCCAGCAGCGTAGGGGTAGCGGAGAACACAGATACGCAGTATTTT. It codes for CASSVGVAENTDTQYF. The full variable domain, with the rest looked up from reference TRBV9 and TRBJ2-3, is DSGVTQTPKHLITATGQRVTLRCSPRSGDLSVYWYQQSLDQGLQFLIQYYNGEERAKGNILERFSAQQFPDLHSELNLSSLELGDSALYFCASSVGVAENTDTQYFGPGTRLTVL.

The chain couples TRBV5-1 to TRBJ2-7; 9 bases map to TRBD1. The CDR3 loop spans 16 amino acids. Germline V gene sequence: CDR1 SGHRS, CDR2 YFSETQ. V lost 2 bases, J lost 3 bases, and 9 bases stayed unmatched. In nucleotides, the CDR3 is TGCGCCAGCAGCTTCTCAGCGGACAGGGGAGTCTACGAGCAGTACTTC. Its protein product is CASSFSADRGVYEQYF.

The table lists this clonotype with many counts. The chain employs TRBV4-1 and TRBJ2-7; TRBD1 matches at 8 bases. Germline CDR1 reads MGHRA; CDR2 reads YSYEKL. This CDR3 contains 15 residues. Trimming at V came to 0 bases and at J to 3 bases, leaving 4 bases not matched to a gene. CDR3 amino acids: CASSQDAGGDYEQYF. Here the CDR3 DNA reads TGCGCCAGCAGCCAAGACGCAGGGGGCGACTACGAGCAGTACTTC.

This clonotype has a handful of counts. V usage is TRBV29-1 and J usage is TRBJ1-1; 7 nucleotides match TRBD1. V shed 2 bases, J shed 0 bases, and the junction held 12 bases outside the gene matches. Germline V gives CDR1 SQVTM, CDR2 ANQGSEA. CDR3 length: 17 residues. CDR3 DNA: TGCAGCGTTGAACGGACAGGAGAGTCACCCATGAACACTGAAGCTTTCTTT. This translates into CSVERTGESPMNTEAFF.

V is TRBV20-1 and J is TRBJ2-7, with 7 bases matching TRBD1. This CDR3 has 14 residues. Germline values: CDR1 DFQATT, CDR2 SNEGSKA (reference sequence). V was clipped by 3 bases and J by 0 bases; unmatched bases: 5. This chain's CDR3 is CSASKTGSSYEQYF. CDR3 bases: TGCAGTGCTAGCAAGACAGGGAGCTCCTACGAGCAGTACTTC.

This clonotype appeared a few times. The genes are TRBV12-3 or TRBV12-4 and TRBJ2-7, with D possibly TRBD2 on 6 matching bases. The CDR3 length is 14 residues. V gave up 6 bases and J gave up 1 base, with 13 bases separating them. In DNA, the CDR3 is TGTGCCAGCAGGAAGGCGGGACCGTCCTACGAGCAGTACTTC. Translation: CASRKAGPSYEQYF.

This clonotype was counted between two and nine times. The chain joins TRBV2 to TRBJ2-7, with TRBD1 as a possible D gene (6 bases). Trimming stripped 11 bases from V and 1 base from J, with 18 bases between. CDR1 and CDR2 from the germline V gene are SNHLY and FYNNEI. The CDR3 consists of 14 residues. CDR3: CAGKSGAPSYEQYF. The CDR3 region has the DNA TGTGCCGGAAAATCAGGGGCCCCATCCTACGAGCAGTACTTC.

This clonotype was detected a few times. DNA for the CDR3: TGTGCCAGCACGGGGGGGACCCAGAACACTGAAGCTTTCTTT. It codes for CASTGGTQNTEAFF. The chain links TRBV6-1 to TRBJ1-1; TRBD1 might be the D (5 bases). The CDR3 is 14 residues long. Between the trimmed V and J ends, which lost 7 bases and 1 base, there was a span of 13 bases. The germline V gene encodes CDR1 MNHNS and CDR2 SASEGT.

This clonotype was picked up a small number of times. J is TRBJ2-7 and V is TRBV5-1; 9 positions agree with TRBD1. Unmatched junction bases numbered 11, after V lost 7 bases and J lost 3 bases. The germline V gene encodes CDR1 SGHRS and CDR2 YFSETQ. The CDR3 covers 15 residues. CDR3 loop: CASRGRGQGFYEQYF. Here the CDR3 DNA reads TGCGCCAGCCGGGGTAGGGGACAGGGATTCTACGAGCAGTACTTC.

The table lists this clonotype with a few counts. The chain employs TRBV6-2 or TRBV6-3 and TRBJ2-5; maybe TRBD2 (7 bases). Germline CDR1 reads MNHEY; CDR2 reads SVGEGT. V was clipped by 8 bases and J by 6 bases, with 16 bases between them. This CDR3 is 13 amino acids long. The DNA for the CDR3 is TGTGCCAGCCTAAAGGGGGGGGCGAAGACCCAGTACTTC. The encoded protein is CASLKGGAKTQYF.

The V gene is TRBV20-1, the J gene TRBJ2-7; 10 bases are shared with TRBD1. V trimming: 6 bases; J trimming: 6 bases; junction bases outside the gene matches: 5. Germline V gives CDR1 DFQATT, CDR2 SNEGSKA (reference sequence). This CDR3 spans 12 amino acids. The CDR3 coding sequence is TGCAGTGCATCCGGGACAGGGGCCGAGCAGTACTTC. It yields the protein CSASGTGAEQYF.

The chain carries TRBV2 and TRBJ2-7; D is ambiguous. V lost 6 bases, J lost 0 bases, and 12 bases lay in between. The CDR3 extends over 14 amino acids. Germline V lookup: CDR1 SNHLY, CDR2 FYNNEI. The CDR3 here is CASRGQISSYEQYF. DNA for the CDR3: TGTGCCAGCAGGGGCCAGATAAGCTCCTACGAGCAGTACTTC.